This section outlines one T cell receptor beta chain sequence together with its context. Its target is unknown. With 0 bases clipped from V and 4 bases from J, the junction kept 6 bases outside the gene matches. Germline values: CDR1 MNHEY, CDR2 SVGAGI. There are 16 residues in the CDR3. The approximately 120-subject validation cohort, separate from the roughly 700-subject first cohort, included the donors. This sample is part of a study of cytomegalovirus exposure and HLA in healthy donors. TCRdb's copy holds only in-frame clones and misses some; the assay was immunoSEQ multiplex PCR. The sample records 45,000 to 70,000 clones, more than 80% being singletons. Overall study findings and caveats: The study listed 164 cytomegalovirus-associated TCR beta chains. According to a subsequent analysis, TCR clusters identified in the first cohort showed a tendency to co-occur across the approximately 120 validation repertoires. The classifier, whose performance was assessed in both the original and validation cohorts, reportedly diagnosed cytomegalovirus status with high specificity and sensitivity.

The receptor was derived from a woman under 30 in good health and CMV-seronegative. The genes are TRBV6-5 and TRBJ2-5; 9 nucleotides agree with TRBD2. Specimen: PBMCs. The CDR3 here is CASSYSGSGGIETQYF. CDR3 nucleotide sequence: TGTGCCAGCAGTTACTCGGGTAGCGGGGGTATAGAGACCCAGTACTTC.